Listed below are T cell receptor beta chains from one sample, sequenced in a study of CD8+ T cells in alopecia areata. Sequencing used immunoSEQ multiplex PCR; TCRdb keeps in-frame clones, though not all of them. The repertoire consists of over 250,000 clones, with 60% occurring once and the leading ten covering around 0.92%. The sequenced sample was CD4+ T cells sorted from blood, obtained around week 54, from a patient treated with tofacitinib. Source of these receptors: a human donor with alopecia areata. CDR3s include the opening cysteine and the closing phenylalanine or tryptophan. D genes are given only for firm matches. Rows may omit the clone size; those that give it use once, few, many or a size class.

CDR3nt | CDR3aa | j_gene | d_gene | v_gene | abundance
TGCGCCAGCAGCGTTGCGGGGGCCCGATCTAGCACAGATACGCAGTATTTT | CASSVAGARSSTDTQYF | TRBJ2-3 | NA | TRBV5-1 | NA
TGTGCCAGCAGTTTATCAGCCCTAGCGGGGGATACGCAGTATTTT | CASSLSALAGDTQYF | TRBJ2-3 | TRBD2 | TRBV27 | NA
TGTGCCAGCAGCCCGGGGCCGTTCGATCCAGATACGCAGTATTTT | CASSPGPFDPDTQYF | TRBJ2-3 | NA | TRBV7-3 | NA
TGTGCCAGCAGCACCACTAACGCTCGGCTCCACTTT | CASSTTNARLHF | TRBJ1-6 | NA | TRBV7-2 | once
TGTGCCTGGACTCGACCGGGACAGGGGGCCGACGAGCAGTACTTC | CAWTRPGQGADEQYF | TRBJ2-7 | TRBD1 | TRBV30 | NA
TGTGCCAGCAGTACCGGGACAGGGGGGGATGGCTACACCTTC | CASSTGTGGDGYTF | TRBJ1-2 | TRBD1 | TRBV2 | NA
TGTGCCAGCAGCTTACAGTCAGATCAGCCCCAGCATTTT | CASSLQSDQPQHF | TRBJ1-5 | NA | TRBV7-2 | NA
TGCAGCGTGGGGAACTCGAACACTGAAGCTTTCTTT | CSVGNSNTEAFF | TRBJ1-1 | NA | TRBV29-1 | few
TGTGCCAGCAGCTTGGATGGACAGGGCTTCATCTACGAGCAGTACTTC | CASSLDGQGFIYEQYF | TRBJ2-7 | TRBD1 | TRBV5-6 | NA
TGTGCCTGGAGTGCGGACTATGGCTACACCTTC | CAWSADYGYTF | TRBJ1-2 | NA | TRBV30 | NA
TGTGCCACCAGCCCCCCCGGGGCCCATCGTCAGCCCCAGCATTTT | CATSPPGAHRQPQHF | TRBJ1-5 | NA | TRBV15 | NA
TGCGCCAGCAGCCAGGGACAGCTTAATTCACCCCTCCACTTT | CASSQGQLNSPLHF | TRBJ1-6 | TRBD1 | TRBV4-3 | NA
TGTGCCAGCAGCGTATCCTCGTTCCCCGGCACAGATACGCAGTATTTT | CASSVSSFPGTDTQYF | TRBJ2-3 | NA | TRBV9 | NA
TGTGCCAGCAGCGTAGATGTCAGGGCCACCGGGGAGCTGTTTTTT | CASSVDVRATGELFF | TRBJ2-2 | NA | TRBV9 | NA
TGTGCTAGTGGTTCGACAGGCTCCTACGAGCAGTACTTC | CASGSTGSYEQYF | TRBJ2-7 | NA | TRBV12-5 | NA
TGTGCCAGCAGCTTATTCGGGGGTCAACAAGAGACCCAGTACTTC | CASSLFGGQQETQYF | TRBJ2-5 | NA | TRBV7-9 | NA
TGTGCCAGCAGCGCCGACGGAGTCACCCAGTACTTC | CASSADGVTQYF | TRBJ2-5 | NA | TRBV7-2 | NA
TGTGCCAGCTCTCTCGACCGGGTTTCGAAAGAGACCCAGTACTTC | CASSLDRVSKETQYF | TRBJ2-5 | NA | TRBV18 | NA
TGTGCCAGCAGCTTAGACGGAAGTTATGGCTACACCTTC | CASSLDGSYGYTF | TRBJ1-2 | NA | TRBV7-9 | NA
TGCAGCGTTGAAACAGCAAGTAGAAACACCATATATTTT | CSVETASRNTIYF | TRBJ1-3 | NA | TRBV29-1 | NA
TGTGCCAGCAGTTACTCGGGCACCTTGAATTCACCCCTCCACTTT | CASSYSGTLNSPLHF | TRBJ1-6 | NA | TRBV6-5 | once
TGCGCCAGCAGGTGGGATTCAACGGGAGAGCAGTACTTC | CASRWDSTGEQYF | TRBJ2-7 | NA | TRBV5-1 | NA
TGCAGTGCCCGGGGGGGCGGGACCCAGTACTTC | CSARGGGTQYF | TRBJ2-5 | TRBD2 | TRBV20-1 | NA
TGTGCCAGCAGCCAAGAGTGGGGACAGGGAGGAGATACGCAGTATTTT | CASSQEWGQGGDTQYF | TRBJ2-3 | TRBD1 | TRBV4-2 | few
TGTGCCAGCAGCGTAGCCCCAGGAGGTAGCACAGATACGCAGTATTTT | CASSVAPGGSTDTQYF | TRBJ2-3 | NA | TRBV9 | NA
TGCGCCAGCAGGCACCCACTAGCGGGGAGAAGCGATGAGCAGTTCTTC | CASRHPLAGRSDEQFF | TRBJ2-1 | TRBD2 | TRBV5-1 | NA
TGTGCCAGCAGCTTAACCCTCACCGGGGAGCTGTTTTTT | CASSLTLTGELFF | TRBJ2-2 | NA | TRBV11-3 | NA
TGCGCCAGCAGCTTGGCCAGGCAGGGAGACGAGCAGTACTTC | CASSLARQGDEQYF | TRBJ2-7 | NA | TRBV7-2 | once
TGTGCCAGCAGCGGGCCATTCGGTTCAACCACCGGGGAGCTGTTTTTT | CASSGPFGSTTGELFF | TRBJ2-2 | NA | TRBV4-2 | NA
TGTGCCAGCAGCGCAACCGGGACAGACAACACTGAAGCTTTCTTT | CASSATGTDNTEAFF | TRBJ1-1 | TRBD1 | TRBV9 | NA
TGTGCCAGCAGCTCGGAGGGATCCAGCTACACCTTC | CASSSEGSSYTF | TRBJ1-2 | NA | TRBV11-1 | NA
TGTGCCAGCAAGACAGGGGGCAAAAATCAGCCCCAGCATTTT | CASKTGGKNQPQHF | TRBJ1-5 | TRBD1 | TRBV2 | NA
TGTGCCAGCAGCCACCGGCCCCTGGGCGAGCAGTACTTC | CASSHRPLGEQYF | TRBJ2-7 | NA | TRBV21-1 | NA
TGCGCCACCAACTACGGGGCGGGGGTTACGACAGATACGCAGTATTTT | CATNYGAGVTTDTQYF | TRBJ2-3 | TRBD2 | TRBV5-1 | NA
TGTGCCAGCAGCTTAGGGGCAGGGATCTCCTACGAGCAGTACTTC | CASSLGAGISYEQYF | TRBJ2-7 | NA | TRBV7-2 | NA
TGTGCCAGCAGCTTAACCACCTCCGGGGGGCCAGCTTTCTTT | CASSLTTSGGPAFF | TRBJ1-1 | NA | TRBV7-9 | NA
TGTGCCTGGAGTGTACCCGACAGGATCTACGAGCAGTACTTC | CAWSVPDRIYEQYF | TRBJ2-7 | NA | TRBV30 | NA
TGCAGCGTGGGTACAGGGGGGGACTTCATTGAGCAGTACTTC | CSVGTGGDFIEQYF | TRBJ2-7 | NA | TRBV29-1 | NA
TGTGCCAGCAGCGTTCGTAGTGCCCCGGTTGGGGCTGGCTATGGCTACACCTTC | CASSVRSAPVGAGYGYTF | TRBJ1-2 | NA | TRBV9 | NA
TGTGCCTGGAGTGTAGACCAAAGCTCACCCCTCCACTTT | CAWSVDQSSPLHF | TRBJ1-6 | NA | TRBV30 | NA
TGTGCCAGCAGCCCCAGCGGGGGGTACCAAGAGACCCAGTACTTC | CASSPSGGYQETQYF | TRBJ2-5 | TRBD2 | TRBV9 | NA